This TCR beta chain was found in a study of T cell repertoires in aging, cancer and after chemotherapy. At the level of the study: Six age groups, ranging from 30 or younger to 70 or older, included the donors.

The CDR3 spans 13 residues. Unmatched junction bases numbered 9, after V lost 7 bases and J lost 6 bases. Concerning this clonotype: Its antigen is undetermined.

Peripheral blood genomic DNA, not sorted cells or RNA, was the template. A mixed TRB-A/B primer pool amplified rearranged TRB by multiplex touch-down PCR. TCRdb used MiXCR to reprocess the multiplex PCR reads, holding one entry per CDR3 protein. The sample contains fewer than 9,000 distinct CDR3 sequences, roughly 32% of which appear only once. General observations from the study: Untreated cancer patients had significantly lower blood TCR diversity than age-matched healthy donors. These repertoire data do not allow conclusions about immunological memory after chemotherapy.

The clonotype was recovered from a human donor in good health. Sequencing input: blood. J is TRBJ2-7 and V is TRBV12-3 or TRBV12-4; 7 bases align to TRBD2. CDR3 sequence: CASTGGSGREQYF. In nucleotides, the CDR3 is TGTGCCAGCACCGGCGGGAGTGGTCGCGAGCAGTACTTC.